A single sample is the source of the 18 T cell receptor beta chains below, sequenced in a study of blood T cells in healthy people across ages. The authors ran a second PCR of about 7 to 11 cycles using a sample-barcoded 5' primer and a J-beta primer mix. Using its own MiXCR run on the 5' RACE reads, TCRdb lists one record per CDR3 protein. This sample yields 870,000 or so distinct CDR3 sequences, of which 25% to 30% are seen a single time; roughly 17% belongs to the top ten. The sequenced sample consisted of blood. The receptors were gathered from a woman aged 80 or older in good health.

The rearrangement uses TRBV2 and TRBJ2-1; 11 positions agree with TRBD2. Germline V gene sequence: CDR1 SNHLY, CDR2 FYNNEI. Trimming removed 5 bases from V and 6 bases from J; junction bases left unmatched: 6. The CDR3 loop spans 15 amino acids. The CDR3 DNA is TGTGCCAGCAGTTTACTCGGGACTAGCGGCAATGAGCAGTTCTTC. It specifies CASSLLGTSGNEQFF.

V and J are TRBV10-3 and TRBJ2-2; D possibly corresponds to TRBD1 (7 bases). CDR1 and CDR2 from the germline V gene are ENHRY and SYGVKD. This CDR3 is 16 amino acids long. Deletions cut 5 bases from V and 4 bases from J, with 17 bases between. Here the CDR3 reads CAISFGGGQSTGELFF. The CDR3 DNA reads TGTGCCATCAGTTTCGGAGGGGGCCAATCCACCGGGGAGCTGTTTTTT.

The rearrangement links TRBV3-1 to TRBJ2-3, with TRBD2 as a possible D gene (6 bases). The germline V gene encodes CDR1 LGHDT and CDR2 YNNKEL (reference sequence). The CDR3 sequence is 16 residues long. Trimming took 2 bases from V and 1 from J, leaving 13 bases between them. In DNA form, the CDR3 reads TGTGCCAGCAGCCAAATACCAAGCGGGCGCACAGATACGCAGTATTTT. The encoded protein is CASSQIPSGRTDTQYF.

The V call is TRBV27, the J call TRBJ2-4; 7 bases align to TRBD2. The ends lost 6 bases at V and 4 bases at J; junction bases unmatched: 6. This CDR3 comprises 14 residues. Per the germline V gene, CDR1 is MNHEY and CDR2 is SMNVEV (reference sequence). The CDR3 region is CASSGPGGKNIQYF. As DNA, the CDR3 is TGTGCCAGCAGCGGGCCGGGGGGAAAAAACATTCAGTACTTC.

The chain carries TRBV5-1 and TRBJ1-4, with D tentatively TRBD1 (5 bases). V shed 6 bases and J shed 7 bases, with 19 bases lying between them. Germline loops: CDR1 SGHRS, CDR2 YFSETQ. The CDR3 has 15 residues. CDR3 protein: CASNGGRGTGEKLFF. As DNA, the CDR3 is TGCGCCAGCAACGGAGGTAGGGGTACTGGTGAAAAACTGTTTTTT.

In this sample, this clonotype turned up many times. The gene calls are TRBV10-3 and TRBJ2-1; 9 bases fit TRBD2. The CDR3 spans 17 residues. Germline V lookup: CDR1 ENHRY, CDR2 SYGVKD. V shed 0 bases and J 0 bases; nucleotides not matched to a gene: 3. CDR3 protein: CAISESLAGSSYNEQFF. CDR3 in DNA: TGTGCCATCAGTGAGTCCCTAGCGGGGAGCTCCTACAATGAGCAGTTCTTC.

In the case of this clonotype: This may be a read error: a much more frequent sequence differs by one nucleotide. The V gene is TRBV5-1, the J gene TRBJ2-1; no firm D call. Trimming removed 0 bases at V and 10 bases at J, with 14 bases between. The CDR3 covers 14 residues. The germline V gene encodes CDR1 SGHRS and CDR2 YFSETQ. In nucleotides, the CDR3 is TGCGCCAGCAGCTTGGACCGGATGCTAGTGGAGCAGTTCTTC. As protein: CASSLDRMLVEQFF.

V usage is TRBV11-2 and J usage is TRBJ2-2, with a weak D call TRBD2 (6 bases). The CDR3 is 15 residues long. With 1 base removed from V and 5 bases from J, the gap between germline ends came to 11 bases. CDR1 and CDR2 (germline): SGHAT, FQNNGV. CDR3 sequence reads: CASSLASGETGELFF. The CDR3 coding sequence is TGTGCCAGCAGCTTAGCCTCGGGGGAAACCGGGGAGCTGTTTTTT.

This clonotype has at least ten counts. This chain joins TRBV2 and TRBJ2-1, with 8 bases that match TRBD1. This CDR3 is 14 amino acids long. Per the germline V gene, CDR1 is SNHLY and CDR2 is FYNNEI. V was clipped by 6 bases and J by 2 bases; unmatched bases: 3. The CDR3 loop reads CASRDREAYNEQFF. The CDR3 coding sequence is TGTGCCAGCAGGGACAGGGAAGCCTACAATGAGCAGTTCTTC.

The table lists this clonotype with many counts. The chain carries TRBV5-1 and TRBJ1-2, with TRBD1 identical over 7 bases. The CDR3 has 13 amino acids. Trimming took 1 base from V and 8 from J; bases not matched to a gene: 5. From germline, CDR1 is SGHRS and CDR2 YFSETQ. The CDR3 sequence: CASSLWDSEGYTF. As DNA, the CDR3 is TGCGCCAGCAGCTTGTGGGACAGTGAAGGCTACACCTTC.

This clonotype was seen at least ten times. The chain recombines TRBV7-9 with TRBJ1-5; D gene ambiguous. CDR3 length equals 13 residues. Germline V gene data show CDR1 as SEHNR and CDR2 as FQNEAQ (reference sequence). V shed 5 bases and J shed 5 bases, with 10 bases lying between them. The CDR3 is CASSRRGDQPQHF. CDR3 coding DNA: TGTGCCAGCAGCCGCCGGGGTGATCAGCCCCAGCATTTT. The full variable domain, rest sourced from reference TRBV7-9 and TRBJ1-5, is DTGVSQNPRHKITKRGQNVTFRCDPISEHNRLYWYRQTLGQGPEFLTYFQNEAQLEKSRLLSDRFSAERPKGSFSTLEIQRTEQGDSAMYLCASSRRGDQPQHFGDGTRLSIL.

The genes are TRBV12-3 or TRBV12-4 and TRBJ2-1, with 8 nucleotides matching TRBD2. Germline trimming cut 6 bases from V and 4 bases from J; bases unmatched to any gene: 17. This CDR3 region has 18 residues. Written as DNA, the CDR3 is TGTGCCAGCAGCCGACGGAGCGGGGGCCACACCCCTTACAATGAGCAGTTCTTC. Translating gives CASSRRSGGHTPYNEQFF.

The gene calls are TRBV29-1 and TRBJ2-1; 8 nucleotides agree with TRBD1. The CDR3 is 14 residues long. The V gene's germline CDR1 is SQVTM and CDR2 ANQGSEA. With 6 bases clipped from V and 2 bases from J, the junction kept 6 bases outside the gene matches. The CDR3 nucleotides read TGCAGCGTGATGGGACAGGTAACCTACAATGAGCAGTTCTTC. Translating it yields CSVMGQVTYNEQFF.

This clonotype was found a few times. The genes are TRBV30 and TRBJ2-2; D perhaps matches TRBD1 (5 bases). This CDR3 has 15 residues. V lost 2 bases and J lost 3, with 13 bases in between. Germline CDR1 GTSNPN, CDR2 SVGIG (reference sequence). This CDR3 is CAWSRRQRDTGELFF. The CDR3 DNA reads TGTGCCTGGAGTAGGAGACAGAGAGACACCGGGGAGCTGTTTTTT.

The rearrangement uses TRBV7-2 and TRBJ2-7; D is tentatively TRBD1 or TRBD2 (5 bases each). V lost 4 bases to trimming and J lost 3 bases, with 16 bases between them. The CDR3 spans 15 residues. The germline gives CDR1 SGHTA, CDR2 FQGNSA. The CDR3 region is CASSSTGTTHYEQYF. Here the CDR3 DNA reads TGTGCCAGCAGCTCCACCGGGACCACTCACTACGAGCAGTACTTC.

At least ten counts were recorded for this clonotype. This chain connects TRBV6-5 to TRBJ1-2, with D hard to call. The CDR3 is 12 amino acids. Trimming took 10 bases from V and 0 from J, leaving 9 bases between them. CDR1 is MNHEY and CDR2 is SVGAGI in the germline V gene. This CDR3 reads CATLRTNYGYTF. CDR3 nucleotide sequence: TGTGCCACCTTAAGGACTAACTATGGCTACACCTTC.

The chain links TRBV29-1 to TRBJ1-2; D unresolved. Trimming removed 2 bases from V and 8 bases from J, with 27 bases in between. This CDR3 comprises 17 residues. Per the germline V gene, CDR1 is SQVTM and CDR2 is ANQGSEA. CDR3 region: CSVELETTEPHREGYTF. In DNA, the CDR3 is TGCAGCGTTGAATTAGAGACCACAGAGCCTCATAGGGAAGGCTACACCTTC.

The rearrangement joins TRBV5-1 to TRBJ1-1; no firm D call. V was shortened by 4 bases and J by 3 bases, with 16 bases between the two germline ends. CDR3 length: 15 residues. Germline CDR1 SGHRS, CDR2 YFSETQ. The CDR3 sequence: CASSPEGRVYTEAFF. DNA for the CDR3: TGCGCCAGCAGCCCGGAGGGAAGGGTGTACACTGAAGCTTTCTTT.